This TCR beta chain came from a study of a mutant IDH1 vaccine in newly diagnosed glioma. Concerning this clone: No antigen is known for it.

Time point reported: week 47, end of study. Each dose delivered 300 ug of mutant IDH1 20-mer peptide subcutaneously with imiquimod. Produced via immunoSEQ multiplex PCR; TCRdb's table is partial and in-frame only. The sample includes more than 30,000 clones, more than 80% of them seen just once. V was cut by 0 bases and J by 5 bases, with 14 bases left in between. The CDR3 contains 15 residues. Germline CDR1 MGHRA, CDR2 YSYEKL. J is TRBJ2-7 and V is TRBV4-1; weak D call: TRBD1 (5 bases). The receptor comes from a woman in her thirties or forties with glioma. The specimen was PBMCs, collected from a glioma patient whose treatment included an IDH1 peptide vaccine. This chain's CDR3 is CASSQDVGRANEQYF. The CDR3 DNA reads as TGCGCCAGCAGCCAAGATGTAGGCAGGGCCAACGAGCAGTACTTC.